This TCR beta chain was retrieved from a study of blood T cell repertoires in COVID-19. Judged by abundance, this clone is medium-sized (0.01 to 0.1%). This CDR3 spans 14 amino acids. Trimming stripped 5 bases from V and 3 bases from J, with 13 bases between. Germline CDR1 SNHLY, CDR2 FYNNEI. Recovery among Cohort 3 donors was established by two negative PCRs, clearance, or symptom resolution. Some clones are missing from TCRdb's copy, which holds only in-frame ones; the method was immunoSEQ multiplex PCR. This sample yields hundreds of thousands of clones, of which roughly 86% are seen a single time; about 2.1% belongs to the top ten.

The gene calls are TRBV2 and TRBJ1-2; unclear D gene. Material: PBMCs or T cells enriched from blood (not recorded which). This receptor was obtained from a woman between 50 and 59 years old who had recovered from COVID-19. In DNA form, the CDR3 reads TGTGCCAGCAGTTGGTTCATCCGGTACTATGGCTACACCTTC. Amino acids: CASSWFIRYYGYTF.